This entry lists 10 T cell receptor beta chains sequenced from one sample in a study of long-term antiretroviral therapy in people with HIV. Survey-level immunoSEQ v3.0 assays were run. This table comes from immunoSEQ multiplex PCR, and its TCRdb copy is limited to in-frame clones, with some not included. Of 20,000 to 30,000 clones listed, 80% to 90% are singletons. Sample: unsorted PBMCs, taken 1.8 years before starting antiretroviral therapy. All receptors come from a man in his fifties or sixties with HIV.

The genes are TRBV29-1 and TRBJ2-5; no clear D. This CDR3 contains 14 residues. CDR1 is SQVTM, CDR2 ANQGSEA, per germline. V lost 0 bases, J lost 4 bases, and 12 bases lay in between. CDR3 nucleotide sequence: TGCAGCGTTGAAGATAGAAATCCCACAGAGACCCAGTACTTC. Encoded protein: CSVEDRNPTETQYF.

This rearrangement joins TRBV30 to TRBJ2-4; 11 bases map to TRBD1. V was pared by 0 bases and J by 6 bases, with 4 bases of the junction left unmatched. The CDR3 length is 15 residues. From germline, CDR1 is GTSNPN and CDR2 SVGIG (reference sequence). The CDR3 here is CAWSVTGTGGNIQYF. The CDR3 nucleotides read TGTGCCTGGAGTGTTACCGGGACAGGGGGAAACATTCAGTACTTC.

The chain recombines TRBV6-6 with TRBJ2-5; TRBD1 agrees at 7 bases. The CDR3 length is 16 residues. With V trimmed by 7 bases and J by 5 bases, 16 bases remained unmatched. Germline V gives CDR1 MNHNY, CDR2 SVGAGI (reference sequence). In DNA, the CDR3 is TGTGCCAGCACCCCCGGGACGACAGGGACGGGGGAGACCCAGTACTTC. This gives the protein CASTPGTTGTGETQYF.

This chain connects TRBV6-6 to TRBJ2-3; 8 bases line up with TRBD1. Germline loops: CDR1 MNHNY, CDR2 SVGAGI (reference sequence). The junction had 4 bases not matched to a gene; V was cut back by 2 bases and J by 0 bases. This CDR3 has 16 residues. This CDR3 reads CASSYTTGGSTDTQYF. The CDR3 DNA reads as TGTGCCAGCAGTTACACTACAGGGGGTAGCACAGATACGCAGTATTTT.

The V call is TRBV5-1, the J call TRBJ1-2, with D perhaps TRBD1 (6 bases). Trimming stripped 4 bases from V and 2 bases from J, with 12 bases between. CDR3 length: 14 amino acids. Per germline, CDR1 SGHRS and CDR2 YFSETQ. CDR3 loop: CASSADSLNYGYTF. The CDR3, as DNA: TGCGCCAGCAGCGCGGACAGCTTAAACTATGGCTACACCTTC.

This rearrangement joins TRBV5-4 to TRBJ2-5, with TRBD2 matching 9 bases. V trimming: 5 bases; J trimming: 5 bases; junction bases outside the gene matches: 7. Germline V gives CDR1 SGHNT, CDR2 YYREEE (reference sequence). The length of the CDR3 is 14 residues. The CDR3 protein is CASRRGGAGETQYF. CDR3 DNA: TGTGCCAGCAGGCGCGGGGGGGCCGGGGAGACCCAGTACTTC. The full variable domain, with the rest looked up from reference TRBV5-4 and TRBJ2-5, is ETGVTQSPTHLIKTRGQQVTLRCSSQSGHNTVSWYQQALGQGPQFIFQYYREEENGRGNFPPRFSGLQFPNYSSELNVNALELDDSALYLCASRRGGAGETQYFGPGTRLLVL.

The rearrangement uses TRBV18 and TRBJ2-7; 7 positions match TRBD2. Per germline, CDR1 KGHSH and CDR2 LQKENI. The junction had 8 bases not matched to a gene; V was cut back by 2 bases and J by 7 bases. CDR3 size: 14 residues. As DNA, the CDR3 is TGTGCCAGCTCACCAAGATTGGGAGGGTGGGAGCAGTACTTC. It translates to CASSPRLGGWEQYF.

This clone showed up just once. This sequence joins TRBV5-1 and TRBJ2-3; TRBD2 matches 7 bases. The CDR3 loop spans 15 amino acids. In germline, CDR1 is SGHRS, CDR2 YFSETQ. V dropped 1 base and J dropped 4; count of bases not matched to a gene: 6. The CDR3 reads CASSLPLAVADTQYF. The DNA for the CDR3 is TGCGCCAGCAGCTTGCCCCTAGCGGTCGCAGATACGCAGTATTTT.

The chain employs TRBV6-1 and TRBJ1-2; 7 bases match TRBD1. The CDR3 runs 14 residues. With V trimmed by 5 bases and J by 5 bases, 8 bases remained unmatched. Germline V gene sequence: CDR1 MNHNS, CDR2 SASEGT. The CDR3: CASSSGQVEYGYTF. The CDR3 bases are TGTGCCAGCAGTTCCGGACAGGTAGAATATGGCTACACCTTC.

This clone showed up just once. The rearrangement uses TRBV7-2 and TRBJ1-3; weak D call: TRBD1 (6 bases). Germline assignment: CDR1 SGHTA and CDR2 FQGNSA. The CDR3 has 14 residues. Trimming left V 4 bases short and J 7 bases short, with 14 bases between. The CDR3 sequence: CASSSRTGANTIYF. The CDR3 coding sequence is TGTGCCAGCAGCTCGAGGACGGGGGCCAACACCATATATTTT.